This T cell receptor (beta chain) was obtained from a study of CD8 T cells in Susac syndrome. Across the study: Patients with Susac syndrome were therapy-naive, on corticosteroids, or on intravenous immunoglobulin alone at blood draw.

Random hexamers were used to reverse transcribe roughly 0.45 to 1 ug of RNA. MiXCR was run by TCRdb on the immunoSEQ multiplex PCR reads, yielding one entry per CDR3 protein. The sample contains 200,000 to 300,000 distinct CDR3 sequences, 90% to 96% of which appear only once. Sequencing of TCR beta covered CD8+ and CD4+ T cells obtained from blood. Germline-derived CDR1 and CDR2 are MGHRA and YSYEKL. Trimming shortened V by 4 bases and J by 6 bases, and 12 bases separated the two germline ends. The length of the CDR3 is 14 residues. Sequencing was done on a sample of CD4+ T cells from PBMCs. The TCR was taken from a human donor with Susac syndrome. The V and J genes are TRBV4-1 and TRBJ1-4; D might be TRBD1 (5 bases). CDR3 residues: CASSLQGGDEKLFF. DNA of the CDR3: TGCGCCAGCAGCCTCCAGGGAGGGGATGAAAAACTGTTTTTT.